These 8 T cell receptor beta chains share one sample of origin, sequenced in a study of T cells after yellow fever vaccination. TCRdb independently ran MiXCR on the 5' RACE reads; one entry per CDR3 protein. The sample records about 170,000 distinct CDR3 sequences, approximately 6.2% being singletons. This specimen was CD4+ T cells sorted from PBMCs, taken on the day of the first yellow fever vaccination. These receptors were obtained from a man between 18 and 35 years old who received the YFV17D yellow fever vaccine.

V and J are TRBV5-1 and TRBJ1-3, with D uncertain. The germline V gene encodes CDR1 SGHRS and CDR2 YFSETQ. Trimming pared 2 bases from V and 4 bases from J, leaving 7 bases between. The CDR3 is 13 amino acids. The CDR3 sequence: CASSFEAGNTIYF. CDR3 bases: TGCGCCAGCAGCTTTGAAGCCGGAAACACCATATATTTT.

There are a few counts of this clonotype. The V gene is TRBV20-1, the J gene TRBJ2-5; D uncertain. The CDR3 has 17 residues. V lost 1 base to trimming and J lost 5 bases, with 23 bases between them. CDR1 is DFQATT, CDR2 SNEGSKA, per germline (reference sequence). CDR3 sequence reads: CSARGVEATSGGETQYF. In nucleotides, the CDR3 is TGCAGTGCTAGAGGGGTCGAGGCGACATCCGGTGGGGAGACCCAGTACTTC.

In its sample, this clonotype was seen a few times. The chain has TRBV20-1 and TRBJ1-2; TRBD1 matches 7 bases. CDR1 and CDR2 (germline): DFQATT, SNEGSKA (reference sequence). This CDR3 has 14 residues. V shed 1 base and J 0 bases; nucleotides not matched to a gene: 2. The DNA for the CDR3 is TGCAGTGCTAGAGGTCAGGGGGCTAACTATGGCTACACCTTC. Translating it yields CSARGQGANYGYTF.

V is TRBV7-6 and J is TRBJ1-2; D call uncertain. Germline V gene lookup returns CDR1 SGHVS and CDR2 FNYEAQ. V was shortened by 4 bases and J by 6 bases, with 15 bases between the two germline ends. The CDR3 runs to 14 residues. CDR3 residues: CASSSPGEYNGYTF. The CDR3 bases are TGTGCCAGCAGCTCCCCCGGGGAATACAATGGCTACACCTTC.

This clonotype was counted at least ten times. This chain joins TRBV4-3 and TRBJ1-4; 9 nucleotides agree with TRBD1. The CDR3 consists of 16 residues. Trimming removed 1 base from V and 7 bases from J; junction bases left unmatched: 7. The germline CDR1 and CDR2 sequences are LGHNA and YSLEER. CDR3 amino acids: CASSQVATGGSEKLFF. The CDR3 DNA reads TGCGCCAGCAGCCAAGTGGCGACAGGGGGGAGTGAAAAACTGTTTTTT.

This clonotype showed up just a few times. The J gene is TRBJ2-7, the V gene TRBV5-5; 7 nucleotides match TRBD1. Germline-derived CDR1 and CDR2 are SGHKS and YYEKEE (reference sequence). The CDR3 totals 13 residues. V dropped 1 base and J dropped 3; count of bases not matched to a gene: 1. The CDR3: CASSLNRGYEQYV. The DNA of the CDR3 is TGTGCCAGCAGCTTGAACAGGGGCTACGAGCAGTACGTC.

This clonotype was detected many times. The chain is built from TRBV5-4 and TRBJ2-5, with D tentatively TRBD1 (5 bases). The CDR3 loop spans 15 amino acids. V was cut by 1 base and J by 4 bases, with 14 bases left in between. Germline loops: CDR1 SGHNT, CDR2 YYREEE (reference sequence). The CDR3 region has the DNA TGTGCCAGCAGCTTGAATAGGGGTGACGGAGAGACCCAGTACTTC. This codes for CASSLNRGDGETQYF.

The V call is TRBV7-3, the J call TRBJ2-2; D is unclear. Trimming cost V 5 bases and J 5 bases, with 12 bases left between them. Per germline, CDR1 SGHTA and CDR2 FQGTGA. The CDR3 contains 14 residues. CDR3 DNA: TGTGCCAGCAGCCGACATGGTGGGACCGGGGAGCTGTTTTTT. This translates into CASSRHGGTGELFF. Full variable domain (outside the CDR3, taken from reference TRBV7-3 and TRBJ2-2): GAGVSQTPSNKVTEKGKYVELRCDPISGHTALYWYRQSLGQGPEFLIYFQGTGAADDSGLPNDRFFAVRPEGSVSTLKIQRTERGDSAVYLCASSRHGGTGELFFGEGSRLTVL.